This T cell receptor beta chain was captured in a study of cytomegalovirus exposure and HLA in healthy donors. Whole-study results and caveats: Rarity held for most TCR sequences, but there were some public TCRs that occurred in many donors. A subsequent analysis found that TCR clusters from the first cohort also tended to co-occur in the 120 or so validation repertoires, with 90% to 95% of cluster scores above 0.

The CDR3 consists of 15 residues. V lost 1 base, J lost 3 bases, and 0 bases stayed unmatched. Germline V gives CDR1 MRHNA, CDR2 SNTAGT. As to this clone: What it binds is not known.

Profiling relied on immunoSEQ multiplex PCR, and the TCRdb table lists in-frame clones only, not all of them. The repertoire includes roughly 100,000 clones, over 85% of them detected once, and approximately 1% sits in the top ten. The V call is TRBV6-4, the J call TRBJ2-2; 9 bases align to TRBD2. Sequencing was carried out using PBMCs. This receptor was obtained from a woman between 18 and 29 years old in good health and CMV-seronegative. The CDR3 spells CASSDLAGDTGELFF. DNA for the CDR3: TGTGCCAGCAGTGACTTAGCGGGAGACACCGGGGAGCTGTTTTTT.